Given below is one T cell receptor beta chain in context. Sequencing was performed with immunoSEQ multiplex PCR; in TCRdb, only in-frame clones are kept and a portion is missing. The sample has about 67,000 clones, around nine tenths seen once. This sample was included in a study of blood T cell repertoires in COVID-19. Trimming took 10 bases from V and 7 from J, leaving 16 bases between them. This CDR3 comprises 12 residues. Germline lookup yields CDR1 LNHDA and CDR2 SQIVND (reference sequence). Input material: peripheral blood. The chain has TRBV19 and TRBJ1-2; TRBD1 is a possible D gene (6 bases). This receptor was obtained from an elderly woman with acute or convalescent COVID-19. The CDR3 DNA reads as TGTGCCACGAAACAGGGCCCTATTGGCTACACCTTC. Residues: CATKQGPIGYTF.